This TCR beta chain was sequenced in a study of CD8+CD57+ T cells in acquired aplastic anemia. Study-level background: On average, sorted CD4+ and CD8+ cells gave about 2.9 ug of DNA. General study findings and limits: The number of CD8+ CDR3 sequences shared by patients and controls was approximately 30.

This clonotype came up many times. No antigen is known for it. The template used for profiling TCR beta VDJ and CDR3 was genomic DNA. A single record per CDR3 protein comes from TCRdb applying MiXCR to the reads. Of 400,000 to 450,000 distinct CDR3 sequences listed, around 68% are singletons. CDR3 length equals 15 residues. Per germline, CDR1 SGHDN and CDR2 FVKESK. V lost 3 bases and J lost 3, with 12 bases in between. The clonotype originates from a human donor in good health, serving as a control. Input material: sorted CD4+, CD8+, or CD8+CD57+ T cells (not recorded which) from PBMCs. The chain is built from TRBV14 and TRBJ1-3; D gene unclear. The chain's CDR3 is CASSQTDGRGNTIYF. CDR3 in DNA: TGTGCCAGCAGCCAGACTGACGGCCGTGGAAACACCATATATTTT.